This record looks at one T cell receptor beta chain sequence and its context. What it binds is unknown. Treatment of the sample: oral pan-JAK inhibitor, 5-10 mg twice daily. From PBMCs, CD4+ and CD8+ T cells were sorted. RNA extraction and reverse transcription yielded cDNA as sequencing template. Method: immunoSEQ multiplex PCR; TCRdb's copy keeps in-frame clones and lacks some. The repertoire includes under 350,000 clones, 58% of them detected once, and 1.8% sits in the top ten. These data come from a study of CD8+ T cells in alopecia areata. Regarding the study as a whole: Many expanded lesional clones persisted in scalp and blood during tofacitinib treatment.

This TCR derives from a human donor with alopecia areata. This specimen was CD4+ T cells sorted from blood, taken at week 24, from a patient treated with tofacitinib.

The CDR3 reads CASSVGSMGGQETQYF. CDR3 sequence (DNA): TGTGCCAGCAGCGTGGGTTCGATGGGAGGACAAGAGACCCAGTACTTC. The rearrangement uses TRBV9 and TRBJ2-5, with D possibly being TRBD2 (6 bases). Trimming cost V 2 bases and J 2 bases, with 16 bases left between them. The germline CDR1 and CDR2 sequences are SGDLS and YYNGEE. The CDR3 sequence is 16 residues long.